Listed below are T cell receptor beta chains from one sample, sequenced in a study of beta chain features in type 1 diabetes. Some clones are missing from TCRdb's copy, which holds only in-frame ones; the method was immunoSEQ multiplex PCR. The table has about 270,000 clones, 14% seen once; the top ten hold around 0.016%. What was sequenced was naive CD4+ T cells from blood. The receptors stem from a man aged 25-40 years with type 1 diabetes. Each CDR3 is given with its conserved first and last residue. A D gene is named only where the DNA matches it firmly. Some rows mark clone size as missing; the rest say once, few, many or name a class of expanded clone.

NA TRBJ1-1 TRBV28 few CASSLGGGAEAFF TGTGCCAGCAGTTTAGGGGGAGGGGCTGAAGCTTTCTTT
NA TRBJ1-1 TRBV5-4 few CASSLGEVNTEAFF TGTGCCAGCAGCTTGGGTGAGGTGAACACTGAAGCTTTCTTT
TRBD2 TRBJ2-1 TRBV6-6 NA CASSTRGLDRNEQFF TGTGCCAGCAGTACCCGAGGACTAGACCGCAATGAGCAGTTCTTC
TRBD1 TRBJ1-1 TRBV28 few CASRVRGHTEAFF TGTGCCAGCAGGGTCAGGGGGCACACTGAAGCTTTCTTT
NA TRBJ2-2 TRBV5-1 NA CASSLDLITGELFF TGCGCCAGCAGCTTGGATCTAATCACCGGGGAGCTGTTTTTT
TRBD2 TRBJ2-5 TRBV28 few CASSRASGSRETQYF TGTGCCAGCAGTCGGGCTAGCGGGAGTCGAGAGACCCAGTACTTC
NA TRBJ2-1 TRBV28 few CASSSSASAGFF TGTGCCAGCAGTTCCTCGGCCTCGGCAGGGTTCTTC
TRBD1 TRBJ2-1 TRBV23-1 NA CASSGQGLNEQFF TGCGCCAGCAGTGGACAGGGTTTGAATGAGCAGTTCTTC
NA TRBJ2-7 TRBV23-1 NA CASSQGGKGSYEQYF TGCGCCAGCAGTCAAGGGGGGAAGGGGTCCTACGAGCAGTACTTC
NA TRBJ2-2 TRBV4-3 NA CASSRQAVAGELFF TGCGCCAGCAGCCGACAGGCTGTAGCCGGGGAGCTGTTTTTT
TRBD2 TRBJ2-1 TRBV5-1 once CASSYTSGSSYNEQFF TGCGCCAGCAGCTACACTAGCGGTAGCTCCTACAATGAGCAGTTCTTC
NA TRBJ2-1 TRBV27 few CASSLLGTYHNEQFF TGTGCCAGCAGTTTGCTTGGGACATATCACAATGAGCAGTTCTTC
TRBD2 TRBJ2-5 TRBV15 few CATSREAGGETQYF TGTGCCACCAGCAGAGAAGCGGGAGGGGAGACCCAGTACTTC
TRBD1 TRBJ1-1 TRBV7-8 NA CASSLWGLTGEDGAFF TGTGCCAGCAGCCTCTGGGGCTTAACAGGGGAAGATGGGGCTTTCTTT
NA TRBJ1-2 TRBV25-1 few CASSERWERNGYTF TGTGCCAGCAGTGAAAGGTGGGAGAGGAATGGCTACACCTTC
TRBD2 TRBJ2-1 TRBV4-3 NA CASSQVRGLAAGNEQFF TGCGCCAGCAGCCAAGTAAGGGGACTAGCGGCGGGCAATGAGCAGTTCTTC
TRBD1 TRBJ2-7 TRBV5-4 NA CASSLGTLDRGSYEQYF TGTGCCAGCAGCTTGGGCACGTTGGACAGGGGAAGCTACGAGCAGTACTTC
NA TRBJ1-1 TRBV4-2 NA CASSQAGRQPIPEAFF TGTGCCAGCAGCCAAGCGGGCAGACAGCCGATCCCTGAAGCTTTCTTT
TRBD1 TRBJ1-2 TRBV5-1 NA CASSLDGTDYGYTF TGCGCCAGCAGCTTGGACGGGACAGACTATGGCTACACCTTC
NA TRBJ2-2 TRBV7-2 NA CASSLLSVGSTGELFF TGTGCCAGCAGCTTACTTTCAGTTGGTTCCACCGGGGAGCTGTTTTTT
NA TRBJ1-2 TRBV20-1 few CSAYTNYGYTF TGCAGTGCCTATACTAACTATGGCTACACCTTC
NA TRBJ1-2 TRBV28 NA CASSLQGYGYTF TGTGCCAGCAGTTTACAGGGTTATGGCTACACCTTC
NA TRBJ1-5 TRBV5-1 few CASSIGQNQPQHF TGCGCCAGCAGCATAGGACAGAATCAGCCCCAGCATTTT
TRBD1 TRBJ1-1 TRBV11-2 NA CASTGQGSPGTEAFF TGTGCCAGCACGGGACAGGGTTCTCCTGGCACTGAAGCTTTCTTT
NA TRBJ2-1 TRBV19 NA CASSSTGQPGNEQFF TGTGCCAGTAGCTCAACGGGACAACCAGGCAATGAGCAGTTCTTC
NA TRBJ1-2 TRBV5-1 NA CASRSNYGYTF TGCGCCAGCAGAAGCAACTATGGCTACACCTTC
TRBD1 TRBJ1-1 TRBV19 NA CASSPDRGRHTEAFF TGTGCCAGTAGTCCGGACAGGGGGCGGCACACTGAAGCTTTCTTT
NA TRBJ1-1 TRBV27 few CASPGEWSTEAFF TGTGCCAGTCCAGGGGAATGGAGCACTGAAGCTTTCTTT
TRBD1 TRBJ2-1 TRBV7-3 NA CASSPLLGQGKSNEQFF TGTGCCAGCAGCCCCCTCTTGGGACAGGGAAAAAGCAATGAGCAGTTCTTC
NA TRBJ2-5 TRBV25-1 NA CASSQTAPGKPTQYF TGTGCCAGCAGTCAGACTGCCCCCGGGAAGCCGACCCAGTACTTC
TRBD1 TRBJ1-5 TRBV25-1 few CASSDSPGTGGTQPQHF TGTGCCAGCAGTGACTCCCCCGGGACAGGGGGCACTCAGCCCCAGCATTTT
NA TRBJ1-1 TRBV30 few CAWSPLSTEAFF TGTGCCTGGAGTCCGTTGAGCACTGAAGCTTTCTTT
NA TRBJ2-7 TRBV28 NA CASSLVETVYEQYF TGTGCCAGCAGTTTAGTAGAAACCGTGTACGAGCAGTACTTC
TRBD2 TRBJ2-5 TRBV15 NA CATTLRSGRVRETQYF TGTGCCACGACCCTTAGGAGCGGGAGGGTGCGGGAGACCCAGTACTTC
TRBD1 TRBJ2-7 TRBV5-1 few CASSPEGGHEQYF TGCGCCAGCAGTCCTGAAGGGGGCCACGAGCAGTACTTC
TRBD1 TRBJ2-5 TRBV7-8 NA CASSSDREETQYF TGTGCCAGCAGCTCCGACAGGGAAGAGACCCAGTACTTC
TRBD2 TRBJ2-1 TRBV6-4 few CASSDGRALSIGPFSSYNEQFF TGTGCCAGCAGTGACGGGAGGGCCCTCTCCATCGGACCTTTTAGCTCCTACAATGAGCAGTTCTTC
TRBD1 TRBJ2-3 TRBV19 few CASSTQGIGTDTQYF TGTGCCAGTAGTACACAGGGGATCGGCACAGATACGCAGTATTTT
NA TRBJ2-3 TRBV12-5 NA CASAQGDTQYF TGTGCTAGTGCCCAGGGCGATACGCAGTATTTT
NA TRBJ1-5 TRBV6-6 NA CASMTGGFSNQPQHF TGTGCCAGCATGACCGGAGGGTTTAGCAATCAGCCCCAGCATTTT
TRBD2 TRBJ2-3 TRBV7-2 few CASSPSGLTDTQYF TGTGCCAGCAGCCCTAGCGGTCTCACAGATACGCAGTATTTT
TRBD1 TRBJ2-3 TRBV2 few CASSVGTAYTDTQYF TGTGCCAGCAGTGTCGGGACAGCTTACACAGATACGCAGTATTTT